Shown below are 14 T cell receptor beta chains from a single sample sequenced in a study of blood T cell repertoires in COVID-19 (dated by TCRdb to about 2020). Library preparation used the immunoSEQ multiplex PCR assay. The immuneACCESS repertoire file appears here via TCRdb, limited to in-frame rearrangements. These files lack a portion of the clones; in checked studies, under half of the deficit traces to unresolved V genes, and the cause of the others is not known. The sample data list roughly 260,000 clones, and more than 85% of these were observed just once. The ten top clones hold approximately 2.6% of the sample. Sequencing used peripheral blood. These receptors were collected from a person aged 18 to 30 with COVID-19, enrolled during active disease.

The rearrangement links TRBV9 to TRBJ2-3, with 10 bases that match TRBD2. Unmatched junction bases numbered 2, after V lost 0 bases and J lost 1 base. This CDR3 has 16 residues. The germline CDR1 and CDR2 sequences are SGDLS and YYNGEE. The CDR3 DNA is TGTGCCAGCAGCGTAGCTCTAGCGGGAGGCACAGATACGCAGTATTTT. This translates into CASSVALAGGTDTQYF.

The J gene is TRBJ1-6, the V gene TRBV11-2; 9 nucleotides match TRBD1. The CDR3 loop spans 14 amino acids. The junction had 3 bases not matched to a gene; V was cut back by 4 bases and J by 8 bases. Germline lookup yields CDR1 SGHAT and CDR2 FQNNGV. The CDR3 DNA sequence: TGTGCCAGCAGCTGGGGACAGGGTGATTCACCCCTCCACTTT. Protein product: CASSWGQGDSPLHF.

This clone was found a few times. The gene calls are TRBV19 and TRBJ2-7; a possible D gene is TRBD2 (5 bases). This CDR3 is built from 13 residues. V was trimmed by 3 bases and J by 2 bases, leaving 8 bases between them. CDR1 and CDR2 from the germline V gene are LNHDA and SQIVND (reference sequence). This CDR3 reads CASSINGAYEQYF. CDR3 DNA: TGTGCCAGTAGTATCAACGGGGCCTACGAGCAGTACTTC.

The chain joins TRBV28 to TRBJ1-2; D not certain. The CDR3 consists of 12 residues. V shed 6 bases and J shed 2 bases, with 7 bases lying between them. Germline V CDR1 and CDR2: MDHEN, SYDVKM. The DNA of the CDR3 is TGTGCCAGCAGGCGGGTAAACTATGGCTACACCTTC. It specifies CASRRVNYGYTF.

The chain has TRBV7-2 and TRBJ2-7, with 9 bases that match TRBD1. After removal of 6 bases from V and 7 bases from J, the junction contained 7 bases not matched to a gene. The CDR3 length is 13 residues. Germline values: CDR1 SGHTA, CDR2 FQGNSA. This chain's CDR3 is CASSTDRGAEQYF. In nucleotides, the CDR3 is TGTGCCAGCAGTACAGACAGGGGGGCTGAGCAGTACTTC.

In this sample, this clone turned up a few times. V gene TRBV27 combines with J gene TRBJ2-1; 7 nucleotides agree with TRBD2. This CDR3 contains 12 residues. CDR1 MNHEY and CDR2 SMNVEV come from the germline V gene (reference sequence). J was trimmed by 9 bases and V by 5 bases; bases with no gene match: 4. CDR3 residues: CASSRREGEQFF. In DNA form, the CDR3 reads TGTGCCAGCAGTAGGAGGGAGGGTGAGCAGTTCTTC.

The chain links TRBV7-9 to TRBJ2-5, with 8 bases identical to TRBD2. CDR3 length equals 15 residues. Losses at the gene ends were 3 bases for V and 2 bases for J; bases not matched to a gene: 5. CDR1 is SEHNR and CDR2 is FQNEAQ in the germline V gene (reference sequence). The CDR3: CASSLASGLQETQYF. The CDR3 DNA is TGTGCCAGCAGCTTGGCTAGCGGGCTTCAAGAGACCCAGTACTTC.

About this clone: As the CDR3 is not closed by the conserved phenylalanine or tryptophan, this likely results from a read error. No DNA is shown, since the ends of the CDR3 on it are uncertain; the CDR3 is the one TCRdb lists. J is TRBJ2-7 and V is TRBV5-5; the D call of TRBD1 is as the table states it, not checked on the DNA. CDR1 and CDR2 (germline): SGHKS, YYEKEE (reference sequence). The CDR3 numbers 10 amino acids, ends counted. CDR3 amino acids: CASSFGQGWS.

V and J are TRBV30 and TRBJ2-1; 15 positions match TRBD2. V dropped 1 base and J dropped 7; count of bases not matched to a gene: 5. The CDR3 covers 16 residues. Germline V gene lookup returns CDR1 GTSNPN and CDR2 SVGIG (reference sequence). CDR3 protein: CAWSDLGLAGGNEQFF. CDR3 nucleotide sequence: TGTGCCTGGAGTGACCTGGGACTAGCGGGGGGTAATGAGCAGTTCTTC. Combining the CDR3 with reference TRBV30 and TRBJ2-1 gives the whole variable domain SQTIHQWPATLVQPVGSPLSLECTVEGTSNPNLYWYRQAAGRGLQLLFYSVGIGQISSEVPQNLSASRPQDRQFILSSKKLLLSDSGFYLCAWSDLGLAGGNEQFFGPGTRLTVL.

This sequence joins TRBV15 and TRBJ2-5; D may be TRBD2 (7 bases). Between the trimmed V and J ends, which lost 3 bases and 2 bases, there was a span of 13 bases. CDR3 length: 15 amino acids. Germline loops: CDR1 LNHNV, CDR2 YYDKDF (reference sequence). In nucleotides, the CDR3 is TGTGCCACCAGCAGGAGGGGGAGGGGACAAGAGACCCAGTACTTC. This codes for CATSRRGRGQETQYF.

The genes are TRBV7-9 and TRBJ1-1; a weak D match, TRBD1 (6 bases). The CDR3 totals 13 residues. Germline V gives CDR1 SEHNR, CDR2 FQNEAQ (reference sequence). V lost 5 bases and J lost 3, with 10 bases in between. CDR3 region: CASSKGGYTEAFF. In nucleotides, the CDR3 is TGTGCCAGCAGCAAGGGGGGGTACACTGAAGCTTTCTTT.

This chain joins TRBV28 and TRBJ2-3; no clear D gene. The CDR3 is made up of 13 amino acids. V dropped 1 base and J dropped 3 bases, with 5 bases sitting between them. Germline lookup yields CDR1 MDHEN and CDR2 SYDVKM. The CDR3 sequence: CASSLLKTDTQYF. The CDR3 DNA follows: TGTGCCAGCAGTTTATTAAAAACAGATACGCAGTATTTT.

This chain joins TRBV20-1 and TRBJ2-2; 9 nucleotides line up with TRBD2. The CDR3 has 14 amino acids. Per germline, CDR1 DFQATT and CDR2 SNEGSKA (reference sequence). V gave up 3 bases and J gave up 6 bases; unmatched junction bases: 5. Here the CDR3 reads CSASQAGGPGELFF. DNA for the CDR3: TGCAGTGCTAGTCAAGCGGGAGGTCCCGGGGAGCTGTTTTTT.

The DNA for the CDR3 is TGTGCCAGCAGTTACAGTTCACCCCTCCACTTT. Residues: CASSYSSPLHF. The chain couples TRBV12-3 or TRBV12-4 to TRBJ1-6; the D is unclear. The CDR3 is made up of 11 amino acids. V was shortened by 4 bases and J by 9 bases, with 4 bases between the two germline ends.